This T cell receptor beta chain appears in the sequencing data of a study of T cell responses to AZD1222 COVID-19 vaccine. General study findings and limits: White British ancestry dominated among donors, who included more females, and clonal diversity was possibly underestimated. Sampled repertoires all dated from after the peak T cell response.

Produced via immunoSEQ multiplex PCR; TCRdb's table is partial and in-frame only. The table includes around 150,000 clones, 94% detected once. V shed 3 bases and J shed 1 base, with 23 bases lying between them. The CDR3 is 19 amino acids. From germline, CDR1 is MNHEY and CDR2 SMNVEV (reference sequence). This clone was counted a single time. The antigen is not known. The receptor was isolated from an adult in good health. The chain links TRBV27 to TRBJ2-3; D possibly corresponds to TRBD2 (7 bases). The source material was peripheral blood, sampled on day 0 of AZD1222 vaccination. CDR3 sequence (DNA): TGTGCCAGCAGTTTGGCAGGGGCGGGAGCAGTAATGGGCACAGATACGCAGTATTTT. Translated, it gives CASSLAGAGAVMGTDTQYF.